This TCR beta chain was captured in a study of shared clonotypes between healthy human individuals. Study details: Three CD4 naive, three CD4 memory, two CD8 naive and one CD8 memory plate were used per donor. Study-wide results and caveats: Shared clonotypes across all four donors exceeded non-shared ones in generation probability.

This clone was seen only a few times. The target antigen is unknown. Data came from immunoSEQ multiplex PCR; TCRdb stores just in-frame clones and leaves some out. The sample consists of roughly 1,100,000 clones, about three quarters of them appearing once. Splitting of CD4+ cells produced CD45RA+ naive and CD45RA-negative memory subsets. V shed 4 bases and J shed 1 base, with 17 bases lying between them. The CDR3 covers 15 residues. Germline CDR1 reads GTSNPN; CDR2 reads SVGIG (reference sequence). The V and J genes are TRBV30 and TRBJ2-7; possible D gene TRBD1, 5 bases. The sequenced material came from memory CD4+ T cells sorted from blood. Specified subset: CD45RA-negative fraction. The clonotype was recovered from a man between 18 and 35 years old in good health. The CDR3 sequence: CAWTPSGLTSYEQYF. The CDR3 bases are TGTGCCTGGACACCCTCAGGGTTAACTTCCTACGAGCAGTACTTC.